The 6 T cell receptor beta chains presented below share a single source sample, sequenced in a study of prognosis after radiotherapy for stage I lung cancer. Genomic DNA was the source, and TCR beta CDR3 was amplified from it by two-round multiplex PCR. Initially, in first-round PCR, primers specific to each TRBV and TRBJ gene were used. TCRdb re-called the multiplex PCR reads with MiXCR, one entry per CDR3 protein. The sample lists 25,000 to 30,000 distinct CDR3 sequences, around 30% occurring once. The source material was PBMCs, sampled before or after stereotactic body radiation therapy (not recorded which). These receptors all stem from a donor aged 50 or older with non-small cell lung cancer.

This clonotype came up many times. The chain recombines TRBV11-2 with TRBJ2-3; TRBD2 aligns across 9 bases. The germline gives CDR1 SGHAT, CDR2 FQNNGV. Trimming removed 1 base from V and 4 bases from J; junction bases left unmatched: 3. The CDR3 runs 15 residues. The CDR3 loop is CASSLVAGGPDTQYF. In DNA, the CDR3 is TGTGCCAGCAGCTTAGTGGCGGGAGGGCCAGATACGCAGTATTTT. Together with reference TRBV11-2 and TRBJ2-3, the CDR3 gives the full variable domain: EAGVAQSPRYKIIEKRQSVAFWCNPISGHATLYWYQQILGQGPKLLIQFQNNGVVDDSQLPKDRFSAERLKGVDSTLKIQPAKLEDSAVYLCASSLVAGGPDTQYFGPGTRLTVL.

This clonotype was recorded many times. J is TRBJ2-3 and V is TRBV11-3, with 10 bases aligning to TRBD2. Germline V gives CDR1 SGHNT, CDR2 YENEEA. Trimming took 5 bases from V and 8 from J; bases not matched to a gene: 13. This CDR3 is 16 amino acids long. The CDR3 DNA reads as TGTGCCAGCAGCCCGCCCGGGCTAGCGGGAGCCGTTACGCAGTATTTT. Translated, it gives CASSPPGLAGAVTQYF.

This clonotype occurred once. V is TRBV3-1 and J is TRBJ1-2; D is ambiguous. V was clipped by 1 base and J by 7 bases, with 10 bases between them. Germline lookup yields CDR1 LGHDT and CDR2 YNNKEL (reference sequence). The CDR3 loop spans 13 amino acids. The CDR3 sequence: CASSQGYSGGYTF. Here the CDR3 DNA reads TGTGCCAGCAGCCAAGGCTATTCCGGTGGCTACACCTTC.

The rearrangement uses TRBV30 and TRBJ2-2; a weak D match, TRBD1 (6 bases). CDR3 size: 13 residues. Germline V lookup: CDR1 GTSNPN, CDR2 SVGIG (reference sequence). V dropped 1 base and J dropped 6 bases, with 9 bases sitting between them. The CDR3 loop reads CAWSAEGAGELFF. The CDR3 DNA reads as TGTGCCTGGAGTGCTGAGGGGGCCGGGGAGCTGTTTTTT.

This clonotype was picked up many times. The chain has TRBV7-9 and TRBJ1-4, with 11 bases fitting TRBD1. Germline assignment: CDR1 SEHNR and CDR2 FQNEAQ (reference sequence). The CDR3 sequence is 16 residues long. V gave up 8 bases and J gave up 7 bases; unmatched junction bases: 12. As DNA, the CDR3 is TGTGCCAGCGTGTCGGGGACAGGGGGAATGTCTGAAAAACTGTTTTTT. Residues: CASVSGTGGMSEKLFF.

The V and J genes are TRBV12-5 and TRBJ2-5; D is uncertain. Trimming took off 5 bases at V and 10 bases at J, with 11 bases between the two ends. CDR3 length: 11 residues. CDR1 is LGHNT, CDR2 FRNRAP, per germline. CDR3 nucleotides: TGTGCTAGTGGTCTCGGAGCGAGCCAGTACTTC. It is translated as CASGLGASQYF.